Below, 19 T cell receptor beta chains from the same sample are listed, as sequenced in a study of PD-L1 blockade in urothelial cancer. Method: immunoSEQ multiplex PCR; TCRdb's copy keeps in-frame clones and lacks some. This table holds about 82,000 clones, around 90% found once. The source material was PBMCs, sampled around atezolizumab (anti-PD-L1) treatment. All receptors come from a woman aged 70-85 years with urothelial cancer.

V usage is TRBV19 and J usage is TRBJ1-5; D remains unclear. The CDR3 extends over 15 amino acids. V was pared by 7 bases and J by 3 bases, with 16 bases between. Per the germline V gene, CDR1 is LNHDA and CDR2 is SQIVND (reference sequence). Here the CDR3 DNA reads TGTGCCAGTATAGCCCACGACCCGCCCAATCAGCCCCAGCATTTT. This sequence encodes CASIAHDPPNQPQHF.

Here the CDR3 DNA reads TGTGCCAGCAGCAGACAGGGCCAAGAGACCCAGTACTTC. Translation: CASSRQGQETQYF. The V and J genes are TRBV28 and TRBJ2-5; 7 nucleotides agree with TRBD1. In germline, CDR1 is MDHEN, CDR2 SYDVKM. The junction had 2 bases not matched to a gene; V was cut back by 6 bases and J by 1 base. The CDR3 has 13 residues.

This chain links TRBV18 with TRBJ1-4; D is unclear. Trimming left V 2 bases short and J 11 bases short, with 12 bases between. The CDR3 has 13 amino acids. The germline V gene has CDR1 KGHSH and CDR2 LQKENI. CDR3: CASSPIDGEKLFF. The CDR3 coding sequence is TGTGCCAGCTCACCAATAGACGGGGAGAAACTGTTTTTT.

The CDR3 loop reads CASSPPSASSYNEQFF. The CDR3 DNA is TGTGCCAGCAGCCCCCCCAGCGCGAGCTCCTACAATGAGCAGTTCTTC. V usage is TRBV7-9 and J usage is TRBJ2-1; D gene ambiguous. In germline, CDR1 is SEHNR, CDR2 FQNEAQ (reference sequence). The CDR3 consists of 16 residues. The V gene lost 5 bases and the J gene lost 0 bases, with 14 bases spanning the gap.

The genes are TRBV5-1 and TRBJ1-5; D is perhaps TRBD1 (5 bases). The CDR3 consists of 15 residues. V was cut by 0 bases and J by 5 bases, with 12 bases left in between. Germline V gives CDR1 SGHRS, CDR2 YFSETQ. In DNA, the CDR3 is TGCGCCAGCAGCTTGGTAGGCAGGGAAGATCAGCCCCAGCATTTT. Protein sequence: CASSLVGREDQPQHF.

The gene calls are TRBV7-2 and TRBJ1-2; TRBD1 matches at 7 bases. Germline V CDR1 and CDR2: SGHTA, FQGNSA. The CDR3 has 15 residues. V lost 2 bases and J lost 2; bases outside the gene matches: 5. CDR3 amino acids: CASSLLIQGNYGYTF. CDR3 DNA sequence: TGTGCCAGCAGCTTACTTATACAGGGGAACTATGGCTACACCTTC.

V and J are TRBV4-1 and TRBJ2-1, with a weak D call TRBD2 (6 bases). This CDR3 is 16 amino acids long. V was cut by 0 bases and J by 7 bases, with 16 bases left in between. Germline V gene sequence: CDR1 MGHRA, CDR2 YSYEKL. CDR3 sequence reads: CASSQDRLGGSNEQFF. CDR3 in DNA: TGCGCCAGCAGCCAAGATAGGTTAGGAGGGTCTAATGAGCAGTTCTTC.

The chain has TRBV2 and TRBJ1-5; D gene unclear. Germline lookup yields CDR1 SNHLY and CDR2 FYNNEI. This CDR3 is built from 13 residues. V lost 4 bases, J lost 5 bases, and 9 bases lay in between. The CDR3 sequence: CASSAGLDQPQHF. The DNA of the CDR3 is TGTGCCAGCAGTGCAGGCCTCGATCAGCCCCAGCATTTT.

The chain uses TRBV30 and TRBJ1-3; D may be TRBD1 (5 bases). The CDR3 is made up of 15 amino acids. Germline CDR1 reads GTSNPN; CDR2 reads SVGIG (reference sequence). With 2 bases removed from V and 2 bases from J, the gap between germline ends came to 13 bases. The CDR3 region is CAWSRGANAGNTIYF. CDR3 DNA: TGTGCCTGGAGTCGCGGGGCGAACGCTGGAAACACCATATATTTT.

V gene TRBV6-1 combines with J gene TRBJ1-4; tentative D call: TRBD1 (5 bases). Trimming cost V 4 bases and J 3 bases, with 15 bases left between them. This CDR3 has 16 residues. Germline V gene sequence: CDR1 MNHNS, CDR2 SASEGT. CDR3 protein: CASSVAGSWANEKLFF. In nucleotides, the CDR3 is TGTGCCAGCAGTGTCGCAGGGTCTTGGGCTAATGAAAAACTGTTTTTT.

The chain is built from TRBV7-2 and TRBJ1-1; D possibly corresponds to TRBD1 (5 bases). The CDR3 runs 13 residues. The V gene's germline CDR1 is SGHTA and CDR2 FQGNSA. V was clipped by 3 bases and J by 4 bases, with 9 bases between them. CDR3 sequence (DNA): TGTGCCAGCAGCTTTGGGGGGAGCACTGAAGCTTTCTTT. Translation gives CASSFGGSTEAFF.

This clone was detected only once. V is TRBV5-4 and J is TRBJ2-7, with 15 bases matching TRBD2. V was clipped by 4 bases and J by 2 bases; unmatched bases: 4. Per germline, CDR1 SGHNT and CDR2 YYREEE (reference sequence). The length of the CDR3 is 16 residues. The CDR3 nucleotides are TGTGCCAGCAGCAAAGGACTAGCGGGGGGGCCCTACGAGCAGTACTTC. Protein product: CASSKGLAGGPYEQYF.

This chain joins TRBV28 and TRBJ2-1; a possible D gene is TRBD2 (5 bases). Germline CDR1 is MDHEN and CDR2 is SYDVKM. The CDR3 consists of 14 residues. Deletions cut 3 bases from V and 7 bases from J, with 13 bases between. CDR3 nucleotides: TGTGCCAGCAGTTTTTCCCTAGCAGTAAATGAGCAGTTCTTC. This encodes CASSFSLAVNEQFF.

The rearrangement joins TRBV27 to TRBJ2-7; 12 nucleotides agree with TRBD2. CDR3 length: 16 amino acids. Trimming cost V 0 bases and J 0 bases; bases outside gene matches: 0. Germline V lookup: CDR1 MNHEY, CDR2 SMNVEV (reference sequence). CDR3 bases: TGTGCCAGCAGTTTATCGGGACTAGCGGGCTCCTACGAGCAGTACTTC. It codes for CASSLSGLAGSYEQYF.

The chain is built from TRBV13 and TRBJ2-7; D perhaps matches TRBD1 (6 bases). The V and J ends lost 2 bases and 4 bases respectively, with 12 bases between them. This CDR3 is 14 amino acids long. From germline, CDR1 is PRHDT and CDR2 FYEKMQ (reference sequence). CDR3 nucleotides: TGTGCCAGCAGCTTACGCGGGCAGGGGTACGAGCAGTACTTC. This gives the protein CASSLRGQGYEQYF.

The V gene is TRBV28, the J gene TRBJ1-4; 9 bases fit TRBD1. The CDR3 sequence is 14 residues long. V shed 7 bases and J 2 bases; nucleotides not matched to a gene: 2. The germline V gene has CDR1 MDHEN and CDR2 SYDVKM. The CDR3 DNA sequence: TGTGCCAGCATGGGACAGGGCACTAATGAAAAACTGTTTTTT. Its translation is CASMGQGTNEKLFF.

The CDR3 reads CASSGGVQETQYF. In DNA form, the CDR3 reads TGTGCCAGCAGCGGGGGGGTCCAAGAGACCCAGTACTTC. The chain employs TRBV9 and TRBJ2-5; perhaps TRBD2 as D (6 bases). Trimming left V 3 bases short and J 1 base short, with 7 bases between. The CDR3 spans 13 residues. Looked up from germline, CDR1 is SGDLS and CDR2 is YYNGEE.

The chain is built from TRBV14 and TRBJ2-1, with 7 bases fitting TRBD1. V trimming: 2 bases; J trimming: 5 bases; junction bases outside the gene matches: 9. The CDR3 has 16 amino acids. Germline CDR1 is SGHDN and CDR2 is FVKESK. CDR3 loop: CASSQLGGSLDNEQFF. For the CDR3, the DNA is TGTGCCAGCAGCCAACTAGGGGGCTCTTTGGACAATGAGCAGTTCTTC. The full variable domain, completed using reference TRBV14 and TRBJ2-1, is EAGVTQFPSHSVIEKGQTVTLRCDPISGHDNLYWYRRVMGKEIKFLLHFVKESKQDESGMPNNRFLAERTGGTYSTLKVQPAELEDSGVYFCASSQLGGSLDNEQFFGPGTRLTVL.

V gene TRBV5-4 combines with J gene TRBJ2-1; 10 bases match TRBD2. This CDR3 has 16 amino acids. Germline lookup yields CDR1 SGHNT and CDR2 YYREEE (reference sequence). V gave up 3 bases and J gave up 8 bases; unmatched junction bases: 11. CDR3 amino acids: CASSSGLAGVGYEQFF. The CDR3 region has the DNA TGTGCCAGCAGCTCCGGCCTAGCGGGAGTTGGCTATGAGCAGTTCTTC.